Following are 10 T cell receptor beta chains from one sample sequenced in a study of metastatic and nonmetastatic thyroid tumors. MiXCR was used by TCRdb to re-call the PCR reads. The sample shows about 93,000 clones, roughly 8.6% of them seen only once. Patients were all untreated before their thyroid surgery. Sequenced input: blood. The origin of the receptors is a female donor with papillary thyroid cancer or a benign thyroid nodule (not recorded which). Some clones in this sample may be carry-over from other donors' samples.

The table lists this clone with a few counts. The CDR3 region has the DNA TGTGCCAGTAGTATAACGGGGGACCGCCAAGAGACCCAGTACTTC. It translates to CASSITGDRQETQYF. The genes are TRBV19 and TRBJ2-5, with D perhaps matching TRBD2 (6 bases). CDR3 length equals 15 residues. Germline loops: CDR1 LNHDA, CDR2 SQIVND (reference sequence). The V and J ends lost 2 bases and 1 base respectively, with 11 bases between them.

This clone came up a few times. The rearrangement links TRBV6-4 to TRBJ2-7, with D tentatively TRBD1 (5 bases). The CDR3 runs to 15 residues. Germline V gives CDR1 MRHNA, CDR2 SNTAGT. V was clipped by 5 bases and J by 6 bases, with 20 bases between them. The chain's CDR3 is CASSPAQGSVSEQYF. In nucleotides, the CDR3 is TGTGCCAGCAGTCCAGCCCAGGGTTCTGTCAGCGAGCAGTACTTC.

This clone has ten or more counts. This chain links TRBV9 with TRBJ2-3, with TRBD2 matching 7 bases. Germline V gene sequence: CDR1 SGDLS, CDR2 YYNGEE. CDR3 size: 15 residues. J lost 2 bases, V lost 1 base, and 4 bases had no gene match. For the CDR3, the DNA is TGTGCCAGCAGCGTATGGGCGGGGGACACAGATACGCAGTATTTT. This encodes CASSVWAGDTDTQYF.

This clone came up many times. The chain couples TRBV6-2 or TRBV6-3 to TRBJ1-2; a weak D match, TRBD1 (6 bases). V was shortened by 5 bases and J by 2 bases, with 9 bases between the two germline ends. The CDR3 totals 13 residues. Looked up from germline, CDR1 is MNHEY and CDR2 is SVGEGT. The CDR3 DNA follows: TGTGCCAGCAGTCCGACAGGCAACTATGGCTACACCTTC. It yields the protein CASSPTGNYGYTF.

This clone has ten or more counts. The chain recombines TRBV7-9 with TRBJ2-5; TRBD1 agrees at 9 bases. The length of the CDR3 is 15 residues. The V and J ends lost 7 bases and 5 bases, in that order; junction bases with no gene match: 11. Germline CDR1 SEHNR, CDR2 FQNEAQ (reference sequence). CDR3 sequence reads: CASIRTGEGGETQYF. The CDR3 DNA sequence: TGTGCCAGCATCCGGACAGGGGAAGGAGGGGAGACCCAGTACTTC.

The chain employs TRBV12-3 or TRBV12-4 and TRBJ1-1; TRBD1 is a possible D gene (5 bases). V was shortened by 7 bases and J by 10 bases, with 19 bases between the two germline ends. The CDR3 is made up of 13 amino acids. DNA for the CDR3: TGTGCCAGCACCCTATTCGGGGCAGGACTAGCTTTCTTT. Its protein product is CASTLFGAGLAFF.

This clone was seen repeatedly, ten times or more. The V call is TRBV4-1, the J call TRBJ2-5; TRBD2 agrees at 7 bases. The CDR3 contains 16 residues. V shed 1 base, J shed 0 bases, and the junction held 5 bases outside the gene matches. Germline assignment: CDR1 MGHRA and CDR2 YSYEKL. The CDR3 loop reads CASSQGRAGNQETQYF. CDR3 nucleotide sequence: TGCGCCAGCAGCCAAGGACGAGCGGGGAACCAAGAGACCCAGTACTTC.

This clone was observed a few times. The rearrangement links TRBV30 to TRBJ1-1; D perhaps matches TRBD1 (5 bases). The germline V gene has CDR1 GTSNPN and CDR2 SVGIG (reference sequence). The CDR3 has 14 residues. Trimming shortened V by 7 bases and J by 5 bases, and 20 bases separated the two germline ends. The CDR3 region has the DNA TGTGCCTTGTACAACTGGGGCGTGAGGACTGAAGCTTTCTTT. Protein sequence: CALYNWGVRTEAFF.

This clone was counted ten times or more. V and J are TRBV5-1 and TRBJ2-1, with TRBD1 identical over 8 bases. The junction had 14 bases not matched to a gene; V was cut back by 6 bases and J by 6 bases. The CDR3 is 16 amino acids. Germline loops: CDR1 SGHRS, CDR2 YFSETQ. In DNA, the CDR3 is TGCGCCAGCACTCTCGGGAATCGGGACAGGATCAATGAGCAGTTCTTC. Its protein is CASTLGNRDRINEQFF.

There are many counts of this clone. Distinct nucleotide sequences in the sample also encode this CDR3. J is TRBJ2-5 and V is TRBV6-2 or TRBV6-3; D call uncertain. Germline CDR1 reads MNHEY; CDR2 reads SVGEGT. The germline V and J ends were trimmed by 0 bases and 1 base, with 3 bases remaining between them. The CDR3 is 13 residues long. The CDR3 protein is CASSYSAQETQYF. CDR3 sequence (DNA): TGTGCCAGCAGTTACTCCGCCCAAGAGACCCAGTACTTC.